This is a list of T cell receptor beta chains from one sample in a study of T cells in Graves' hyperthyroidism and ophthalmopathy. TCRdb used MiXCR to reprocess the multiplex PCR reads, holding one entry per CDR3 protein. The sample yields about 640,000 distinct CDR3 sequences, around 20% seen once. Sequencing was done on a sample of blood. The receptors derive from a man younger than 45 with Graves' ophthalmopathy. Each CDR3 is given with its conserved first and last residue. D genes are given only for firm matches. Clone size is stated in some rows and not others, as once, few, many or a class when expanded.

TRBJ2-5,.,TRBV7-2,few,TGTGCCAGCAGCTTAACGATTATTCTAGAAGAGACCCAGTACTTC,CASSLTIILEETQYF
TRBJ2-3,TRBD1,TRBV5-1,.,TGCGCCAGCAGCCCGGGACAGAGCCTTTATACGCAGTATTTT,CASSPGQSLYTQYF
TRBJ2-6,.,TRBV19,.,TGTGCCAGTAGTGTACACTCCTCTGGGGCCAACGTCCTGACTTTC,CASSVHSSGANVLTF
TRBJ2-2,.,TRBV9,few,TGTGCCAGCAGCGGTGGAGACGGGAACACCGGGGAGCTGTTTTTT,CASSGGDGNTGELFF
TRBJ2-7,.,TRBV6-2/TRBV6-3,few,TGTGCCAGCAGTTACGAAGCGACAGGCCCTGGCGAGCAGTACTTC,CASSYEATGPGEQYF
TRBJ2-1,.,TRBV5-5,.,TGTGCCAGCACCCTGCCCCACTACAATGAGCAGTTCTTC,CASTLPHYNEQFF
TRBJ2-7,TRBD2,TRBV7-2,many,TGTGCCAGCAGTCTCAACGGCGGGAGCTCCTACGAGCAGTACTTC,CASSLNGGSSYEQYF
TRBJ1-6,.,TRBV28,.,TGTGCCAGCAGCCTTACAGTAATACGTTCACCCCTCCACTTT,CASSLTVIRSPLHF
TRBJ2-6,.,TRBV11-2,.,TGTGCCAGCAGCTTATATCTGGGGTTAAGCTCTGGGGCCAACGTCCTGACTTTC,CASSLYLGLSSGANVLTF
TRBJ2-2,.,TRBV10-1,.,TGCGCCAGCAGAGGAAAGAGGACCGTCCCGACCGGGGAGCTGTTTTTT,CASRGKRTVPTGELFF
TRBJ2-4,TRBD1,TRBV18,many,TGTGCCAGCTCACCCGGACAGGGGGGAAAAAACATTCAGTACTTC,CASSPGQGGKNIQYF
TRBJ1-2,.,TRBV12-3/TRBV12-4,many,TGTGCCAGCAGCTCAGGAAAACGCGGCTACACCTTC,CASSSGKRGYTF
TRBJ2-7,.,TRBV6-5,few,TGTGCCAGCAGTTACGCGGGAAACTACGAGCAGTACTTC,CASSYAGNYEQYF
TRBJ1-6,.,TRBV28,.,TGTGCCAGCAGCCTTGGGGCAGGGCAGTCCTATAATTCACCCCTCCACTTT,CASSLGAGQSYNSPLHF
TRBJ2-1,.,TRBV7-6,.,TGTGCCAGCAGCTTGGGTGAGGGAGTAGGGGATGAGCAGTTCTTC,CASSLGEGVGDEQFF
TRBJ1-6,.,TRBV7-2,.,TGTGCCAGCAGCTTAGTATTCCCCGGACAAAATTCACCCTTCCACTTT,CASSLVFPGQNSPFHF
TRBJ1-3,.,TRBV20-1,.,TGCAGTGCTCCGGCGGGGGGAAACACCATATATTTT,CSAPAGGNTIYF
TRBJ1-2,TRBD1,TRBV6-1,many,TGTGCCAGTCCCGGGACAGGGTATGGCTACACCTTC,CASPGTGYGYTF
TRBJ1-5,TRBD1,TRBV4-1,.,TGCGCCAGCAGCCCCCCGGGACAGGGTGGCAATCAGCCCCAGCATTTT,CASSPPGQGGNQPQHF
TRBJ2-7,.,TRBV4-1,.,TGCGCCAGCAGCCAAGTTGAACAGGACGAGCAGTACTTC,CASSQVEQDEQYF
TRBJ2-2,.,TRBV18,many,TGTGCCAGCTCACCACCGGGGCTGAACACCGGGGAGCTGTTTTTT,CASSPPGLNTGELFF
TRBJ1-3,.,TRBV28,.,TGTGCCAGCAGTTATCCTGGTATCGGACCCATCTCTGGAAACACCATATATTTT,CASSYPGIGPISGNTIYF
TRBJ2-5,.,TRBV29-1,.,TGCAGCGTTCGCGGGACAGAGACCCAGTACTTC,CSVRGTETQYF
TRBJ1-5,TRBD1,TRBV2,many,TGTGCCAGCAGCCGGACAGGGAGAGATCAGCCCCAGCATTTT,CASSRTGRDQPQHF
TRBJ2-7,.,TRBV6-5,many,TGTGCCAGCAGTTACTCGAGGTTTTACGAGCAGTACTTC,CASSYSRFYEQYF
TRBJ1-5,TRBD1,TRBV6-2/TRBV6-3,.,TGTGCCAGCAGTGGGACAGGGGGCACACAGCCCCAGCATTTT,CASSGTGGTQPQHF
TRBJ2-7,.,TRBV7-6,few,TGTGCCAGCAGCTTCACCGATACCTACGAGCAGTACTTC,CASSFTDTYEQYF
TRBJ2-7,.,TRBV4-1,.,TGCGCCAGCAGCCAAGGTCTGGGCAGCCACTACGAGCAGTACTTC,CASSQGLGSHYEQYF
TRBJ2-1,.,TRBV12-3/TRBV12-4,.,TGTGCCAGCACGCACCCCTCCTACAATGAGCAGTTCTTC,CASTHPSYNEQFF
TRBJ2-1,TRBD1,TRBV29-1,.,TGCAGCGCTCTACATGGACAGGGTGAGCAGTTCTTC,CSALHGQGEQFF
TRBJ2-1,.,TRBV10-3,.,TGTGCCATCGGGGAACACCTCTACAATGAGCAGTTCTTC,CAIGEHLYNEQFF
TRBJ2-7,.,TRBV11-2,many,TGTGCCAGCAGCTCCCGCGGCGCTGTTAATTACGAGCAGTACTTC,CASSSRGAVNYEQYF
TRBJ2-2,.,TRBV29-1,few,TGCAGCGTTGAAAACAGGAACACCGGGGAGCTGTTTTTT,CSVENRNTGELFF
TRBJ2-6,.,TRBV7-9,few,TGTGCCAGCAGCTCCGACACTGGGGCCAACGTCCTGACTTTC,CASSSDTGANVLTF
TRBJ1-5,.,TRBV2,many,TGTGCCAGCAGTGTAAGTCGGGAGTTGAGCAATCAGCCCCAGCATTTT,CASSVSRELSNQPQHF
TRBJ2-7,TRBD2,TRBV5-1,.,TGCGCCAGCAGACGGGGACTAGCCGACTACGAGCAGTACTTC,CASRRGLADYEQYF
TRBJ1-1,.,TRBV19,once,TGTGCCAGTAGTAGCCGGGACTCCGTGAACACTGAAGCTTTCTTT,CASSSRDSVNTEAFF
TRBJ1-1,.,TRBV27,.,TGTGCCAGCAGTTCCCCCAGGGTCAATGAAGCTTTCTTT,CASSSPRVNEAFF
TRBJ2-3,.,TRBV30,.,TGTGCCTGGAGTCTGGGGAGTTTCACAGATACGCAGTATTTT,CAWSLGSFTDTQYF
TRBJ2-3,.,TRBV5-1,.,TGCGCCAGCAGCTACAGGGTGGCGGCAGATACGCAGTATTTT,CASSYRVAADTQYF
TRBJ2-1,TRBD1,TRBV7-9,.,TGTGCCAACATCAAGGGACAGGGGTACAATGAGCAGTTCTTC,CANIKGQGYNEQFF